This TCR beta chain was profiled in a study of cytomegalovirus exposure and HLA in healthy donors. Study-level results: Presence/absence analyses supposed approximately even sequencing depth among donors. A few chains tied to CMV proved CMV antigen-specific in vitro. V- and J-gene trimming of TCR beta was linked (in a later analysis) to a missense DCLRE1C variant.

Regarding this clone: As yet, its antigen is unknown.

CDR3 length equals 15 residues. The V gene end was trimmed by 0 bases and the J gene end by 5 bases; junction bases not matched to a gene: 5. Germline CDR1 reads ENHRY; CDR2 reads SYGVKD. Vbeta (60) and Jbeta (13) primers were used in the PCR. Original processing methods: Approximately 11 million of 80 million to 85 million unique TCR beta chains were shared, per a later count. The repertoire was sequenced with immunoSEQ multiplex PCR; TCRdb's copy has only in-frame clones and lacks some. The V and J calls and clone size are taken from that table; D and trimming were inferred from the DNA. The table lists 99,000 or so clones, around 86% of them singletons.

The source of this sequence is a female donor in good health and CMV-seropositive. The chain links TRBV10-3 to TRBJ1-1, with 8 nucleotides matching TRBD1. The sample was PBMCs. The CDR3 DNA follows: TGTGCCATCAGTGAGTCGAGGACAGGGTGGACTGAAGCTTTCTTT. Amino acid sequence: CAISESRTGWTEAFF.